One and the same sample provided the 7 T cell receptor beta chains below, sequenced in a study of Ad26.COV2.S vaccination and SARS-CoV-2 variants. This table comes from immunoSEQ multiplex PCR, and its TCRdb copy is limited to in-frame clones, with some not included. The repertoire holds roughly 400,000 clones, around 93% seen once, with over 1.5% in the top ten. The treatment: over 15 received Ad26.COV2.S at low or high dose, single or two shots; several received placebo; per-sample allocation not given. It was on day 63 after the first vaccine or placebo injection that samples were taken. The sequenced sample was peripheral blood, obtained in a trial of Ad26.COV2.S vaccine versus placebo. These receptors all stem from a person between 18 and 59 years old who received the Ad26.COV2.S COVID-19 vaccine or a placebo.

This CDR3 reads CASSLYGQGASYEQYF. CDR3 DNA: TGTGCCAGCAGCTTGTATGGACAGGGGGCCTCCTACGAGCAGTACTTC. The chain links TRBV5-4 to TRBJ2-7; 11 positions agree with TRBD1. Germline V gene sequence: CDR1 SGHNT, CDR2 YYREEE (reference sequence). The CDR3 sequence is 16 residues long. The V gene end was trimmed by 1 base and the J gene end by 0 bases; junction bases not matched to a gene: 3.

This chain joins TRBV7-9 and TRBJ2-3; TRBD2 matches at 7 bases. This CDR3 is 15 amino acids long. Trimming removed 5 bases from V and 0 bases from J; junction bases left unmatched: 5. From germline, CDR1 is SEHNR and CDR2 FQNEAQ (reference sequence). This CDR3 is CASSAAGRSTDTQYF. The CDR3 DNA is TGTGCCAGCAGCGCAGCGGGACGGAGCACAGATACGCAGTATTTT.

The chain employs TRBV5-4 and TRBJ2-7; 8 nucleotides match TRBD1. V lost 4 bases to trimming and J lost 0 bases; unmatched junction nucleotides: 3. This CDR3 contains 14 residues. Per germline, CDR1 SGHNT and CDR2 YYREEE (reference sequence). The CDR3 spells CASSGGQGSYEQYF. For the CDR3, the DNA is TGTGCCAGCAGCGGTGGACAGGGCTCCTACGAGCAGTACTTC.

The V gene is TRBV9, the J gene TRBJ2-1; 12 bases fit TRBD2. Germline lookup yields CDR1 SGDLS and CDR2 YYNGEE. The CDR3 has 15 residues. V lost 4 bases to trimming and J lost 8 bases; unmatched junction nucleotides: 7. CDR3 coding DNA: TGTGCCAGCAGCCCCGGGACTAGCGGGTTTGATGAGCAGTTCTTC. Its translation: CASSPGTSGFDEQFF.

The chain is built from TRBV5-1 and TRBJ2-5; D is ambiguous. This CDR3 is built from 13 residues. V was trimmed by 1 base and J by 1 base, leaving 5 bases between them. Germline loops: CDR1 SGHRS, CDR2 YFSETQ. The CDR3 loop is CASSLTTQETQYF. Here the CDR3 DNA reads TGCGCCAGCAGCTTGACAACCCAAGAGACCCAGTACTTC.

The chain has TRBV7-2 and TRBJ2-3; 11 nucleotides agree with TRBD2. Trimming cost V 6 bases and J 3 bases; bases outside gene matches: 5. This CDR3 has 15 residues. Germline values: CDR1 SGHTA, CDR2 FQGNSA. The CDR3 nucleotides read TGTGCCAGCAGTCCTAGCGGGGGGAGAACAGATACGCAGTATTTT. Translation gives CASSPSGGRTDTQYF.

V is TRBV18 and J is TRBJ1-1; D may be TRBD1 (6 bases). Germline CDR1 is KGHSH and CDR2 is LQKENI. The germline V and J ends were trimmed by 3 bases and 0 bases, with 14 bases remaining between them. This CDR3 has 16 residues. The CDR3 DNA is TGTGCCAGCTCACCGGTCACAGGGAGCTTGAACACTGAAGCTTTCTTT. It translates to CASSPVTGSLNTEAFF.